These 32 T cell receptor beta chains came from one sample sequenced in a study of CD8 T cells in ankylosing spondylitis. TCRdb ran MiXCR on the 5' RACE reads and lists one entry per CDR3 protein. Of approximately 45,000 distinct CDR3 sequences detected, about 4.2% appear once; the ten largest clones hold 4% to 4.5%. Sequenced input: blood, either unsorted or a sorted T cell fraction (not recorded which). The receptors shown here come from a female donor with ankylosing spondylitis or in good health (not recorded which).

The sample holds many counts of this clonotype. V is TRBV9 and J is TRBJ1-2; no clear D gene. Germline lookup yields CDR1 SGDLS and CDR2 YYNGEE. The ends were cut back, 7 bases at V and 2 bases at J, with 15 bases in the middle. The CDR3 loop spans 14 amino acids. The CDR3 region has the DNA TGTGCCAGCGGAAGAGTTGTGGGGAACTATGGCTACACCTTC. It yields the protein CASGRVVGNYGYTF.

The V gene is TRBV9, the J gene TRBJ2-4, with 8 bases aligning to TRBD2. J was trimmed by 8 bases and V by 3 bases; bases with no gene match: 10. Germline V gene lookup returns CDR1 SGDLS and CDR2 YYNGEE. This CDR3 region has 15 residues. The CDR3 here is CASSALGTGGDIQYF. In DNA, the CDR3 is TGTGCCAGCAGCGCGCTTGGGACCGGGGGGGACATTCAGTACTTC.

This clonotype occurred many times. The chain is built from TRBV9 and TRBJ2-7, with 7 bases that match TRBD1. The CDR3 extends over 14 amino acids. V shed 1 base and J 1 base; nucleotides not matched to a gene: 2. Germline CDR1 and CDR2: SGDLS and YYNGEE. CDR3: CASSVTGASYEQYF. CDR3 nucleotide sequence: TGTGCCAGCAGCGTAACAGGGGCTTCCTACGAGCAGTACTTC. Variable domain in full (rest from reference TRBV9 and TRBJ2-7): DSGVTQTPKHLITATGQRVTLRCSPRSGDLSVYWYQQSLDQGLQFLIQYYNGEERAKGNILERFSAQQFPDLHSELNLSSLELGDSALYFCASSVTGASYEQYFGPGTRLTVT.

This clonotype was detected many times. As DNA, the CDR3 is TGTGCCAGCAGCGCCACCGACGGCCATCAGCCCCAGCATTTT. Translating gives CASSATDGHQPQHF. J is TRBJ1-5 and V is TRBV9; D remains unclear. The V end lost 3 bases, the J end lost 5 bases, and 12 bases lay between the germline ends. Looked up from germline, CDR1 is SGDLS and CDR2 is YYNGEE. This CDR3 comprises 14 residues.

This clonotype was counted many times. The gene calls are TRBV9 and TRBJ1-3; D ambiguous. This CDR3 spans 17 amino acids. In germline, CDR1 is SGDLS, CDR2 YYNGEE. The V end was cut by 2 bases, the J end by 1 base, with 16 bases between. The CDR3 DNA reads TGTGCCAGCAGCGTGCACCGGACCCTTGGGTCTGGAAACACCATATATTTT. This encodes CASSVHRTLGSGNTIYF.

There are many counts of this clonotype. The gene calls are TRBV9 and TRBJ2-5; 11 bases match TRBD2. Per the germline V gene, CDR1 is SGDLS and CDR2 is YYNGEE. J gave up 1 base and V 0 bases, and 5 bases lay outside the gene matches. The CDR3 totals 17 residues. CDR3 in DNA: TGTGCCAGCAGCGTAGGTAGCGGGGGGGCCGGCCAAGAGACCCAGTACTTC. This codes for CASSVGSGGAGQETQYF.

This clonotype came up many times. V and J are TRBV9 and TRBJ1-1; TRBD1 aligns across 7 bases. The V and J ends lost 5 bases and 5 bases, in that order; junction bases with no gene match: 15. This CDR3 comprises 16 residues. Germline V gene sequence: CDR1 SGDLS, CDR2 YYNGEE. CDR3: CASRPAGGSTGTEAFF. CDR3 sequence (DNA): TGTGCCAGCAGACCCGCGGGGGGGTCGACAGGGACTGAAGCTTTCTTT.

This clonotype has ten or more counts. The chain combines TRBV9 with TRBJ2-1; tentative D call: TRBD1 (6 bases). The CDR3 covers 13 residues. Germline CDR1 reads SGDLS; CDR2 reads YYNGEE. Trimming cost V 0 bases and J 12 bases, with 13 bases left between them. The chain's CDR3 is CASSVGQEATQFF. CDR3 in DNA: TGTGCCAGCAGCGTAGGACAGGAGGCCACGCAGTTCTTC. Filled out from reference TRBV9 and TRBJ2-1, the complete variable domain reads DSGVTQTPKHLITATGQRVTLRCSPRSGDLSVYWYQQSLDQGLQFLIQYYNGEERAKGNILERFSAQQFPDLHSELNLSSLELGDSALYFCASSVGQEATQFFGPGTRLTVL.

The V gene is TRBV9, the J gene TRBJ1-2, with D hard to call. The CDR3 has 14 residues. V was clipped by 0 bases and J by 0 bases, with 6 bases between them. Germline V lookup: CDR1 SGDLS, CDR2 YYNGEE. CDR3 nucleotide sequence: TGTGCCAGCAGCGTAGATGTAGCTAACTATGGCTACACCTTC. Its translation: CASSVDVANYGYTF.

This clonotype was seen many times. The chain joins TRBV9 to TRBJ1-3; TRBD1 matches 10 bases. V was pared by 4 bases and J by 2 bases, with 6 bases of the junction left unmatched. This CDR3 contains 16 residues. The germline V gene has CDR1 SGDLS and CDR2 YYNGEE. The CDR3: CASSPTDRGAGNTIYF. The DNA of the CDR3 is TGTGCCAGCAGCCCAACGGACAGGGGGGCTGGAAACACCATATATTTT.

This clonotype was picked up many times. This rearrangement joins TRBV9 to TRBJ2-5; D is perhaps TRBD1 or TRBD2 (6 bases each). Deletions cut 3 bases from V and 5 bases from J, with 11 bases between. This CDR3 is built from 13 residues. Germline V CDR1 and CDR2: SGDLS, YYNGEE. CDR3 protein: CASSAEGEETQYF. The CDR3, as DNA: TGTGCCAGCAGCGCGGAGGGGGAGGAGACCCAGTACTTC.

At least ten counts were recorded for this clonotype. V and J are TRBV9 and TRBJ1-2, with 7 bases identical to TRBD1. Germline values: CDR1 SGDLS, CDR2 YYNGEE. V gave up 0 bases and J gave up 6 bases; unmatched junction bases: 11. CDR3 length equals 16 residues. The CDR3 loop is CASSVDPIGQENGYTF. DNA of the CDR3: TGTGCCAGCAGCGTAGACCCCATAGGACAGGAGAATGGCTACACCTTC.

This clonotype was seen at least ten times. This chain uses TRBV9 with TRBJ2-5; D not certain. Trimming pared 2 bases from V and 9 bases from J, leaving 20 bases between. The CDR3 covers 15 residues. Germline V CDR1 and CDR2: SGDLS, YYNGEE. CDR3 residues: CASSVNEAPRFAQYF. The CDR3 DNA sequence: TGTGCCAGCAGCGTCAATGAAGCCCCCAGATTCGCCCAGTACTTC.

Notes on this clonotype: The junction shows a germline mismatch at one end, possibly a read error. The J gene is TRBJ2-7, the V gene TRBV9, with 10 bases matching TRBD1. The germline CDR1 and CDR2 sequences are SGDLS and YYNGEE. The CDR3 length is 15 residues. The CDR3 loop is CASIVAGQGVYEQYF. DNA for the CDR3: TGTGCCAGCATCGTAGCCGGACAGGGGGTCTACGAGCAGTACTTC.

This clonotype was detected many times. The V gene is TRBV9, the J gene TRBJ2-2; 9 nucleotides line up with TRBD1. Germline V CDR1 and CDR2: SGDLS, YYNGEE. V was clipped by 0 bases and J by 4 bases; unmatched bases: 1. CDR3 size: 15 residues. CDR3: CASSVATGGTGELFF. The CDR3 coding sequence is TGTGCCAGCAGCGTAGCGACAGGGGGCACCGGGGAGCTGTTTTTT.

Ten or more counts support this clonotype. The chain employs TRBV9 and TRBJ1-6; D possibly corresponds to TRBD1 (5 bases). The V gene's germline CDR1 is SGDLS and CDR2 YYNGEE. The CDR3 covers 18 residues. The V end lost 0 bases, the J end lost 5 bases, and 18 bases lay between the germline ends. This chain's CDR3 is CASSVAPGPVGNNSPLHF. DNA of the CDR3: TGTGCCAGCAGCGTAGCCCCAGGGCCAGTGGGGAATAATTCACCCCTCCACTTT.

This clonotype has at least ten counts. A much larger clone differs from this one at a single base, so this may be a read error. The V and J genes are TRBV9 and TRBJ1-2, with D unresolved. The germline gives CDR1 SGDLS, CDR2 YYNGEE. Trimming took off 0 bases at V and 0 bases at J, with 6 bases between the two ends. The CDR3 extends over 14 amino acids. CDR3 sequence reads: CASSVDGSNYGYTF. The CDR3 DNA sequence: TGTGCCAGCAGCGTAGACGGATCTAACTATGGCTACACCTTC. Variable domain in full (rest from reference TRBV9 and TRBJ1-2): DSGVTQTPKHLITATGQRVTLRCSPRSGDLSVYWYQQSLDQGLQFLIQYYNGEERAKGNILERFSAQQFPDLHSELNLSSLELGDSALYFCASSVDGSNYGYTFGSGTRLTVV.

This clonotype showed up just a few times. The genes are TRBV9 and TRBJ2-4, with D perhaps matching TRBD1 or TRBD2 (6 bases each). Trimming left V 3 bases short and J 1 base short, with 14 bases between. Per germline, CDR1 SGDLS and CDR2 YYNGEE. The CDR3 contains 16 residues. CDR3 DNA sequence: TGTGCCAGCAGCGCCGAGGGGGGAATCGCCAAAAACATTCAGTACTTC. The encoded protein is CASSAEGGIAKNIQYF.

This clonotype showed up many times. This chain uses TRBV9 with TRBJ2-2, with D unresolved. The V gene's germline CDR1 is SGDLS and CDR2 YYNGEE. V dropped 2 bases and J dropped 0 bases, with 23 bases sitting between them. CDR3 length: 20 amino acids. In nucleotides, the CDR3 is TGTGCCAGCAGCGTTAGGTTCTCTCGCGCCGCCGCATCGAACACCGGGGAGCTGTTTTTT. This codes for CASSVRFSRAAASNTGELFF.

This clonotype was seen repeatedly, ten times or more. The chain couples TRBV9 to TRBJ2-7, with TRBD1 matching 11 bases. The CDR3 contains 14 residues. V lost 4 bases to trimming and J lost 6 bases; unmatched junction nucleotides: 6. Germline assignment: CDR1 SGDLS and CDR2 YYNGEE. The CDR3 DNA reads as TGTGCCAGCAGCCCCGAGGACAGGGGGCGCGAGCAGTACTTC. As protein: CASSPEDRGREQYF.

This clonotype was recorded many times. The chain combines TRBV9 with TRBJ2-3; TRBD1 matches at 9 bases. Germline loops: CDR1 SGDLS, CDR2 YYNGEE. J was trimmed by 5 bases and V by 4 bases; bases with no gene match: 11. The CDR3 contains 16 residues. The CDR3, as DNA: TGTGCCAGCAGCCCTACCCGGGACAGGGTAAAAGATACGCAGTATTTT. This codes for CASSPTRDRVKDTQYF.

This clonotype has only a few counts. The chain has TRBV9 and TRBJ1-1, with unresolved D. The CDR3 runs 14 residues. CDR1 is SGDLS and CDR2 is YYNGEE in the germline V gene. V was pared by 6 bases and J by 8 bases, with 20 bases between. The CDR3 spells CASTARAFPGEAFF. The CDR3 coding sequence is TGTGCCAGCACCGCGAGGGCCTTCCCCGGGGAAGCTTTCTTT.

This clonotype came up many times. This chain connects TRBV9 to TRBJ2-1; D not certain. This CDR3 region has 13 residues. V was trimmed by 0 bases and J by 8 bases, leaving 9 bases between them. Looked up from germline, CDR1 is SGDLS and CDR2 is YYNGEE. The CDR3: CASSVATADEQFF. As DNA, the CDR3 is TGTGCCAGCAGCGTAGCGACGGCAGATGAGCAGTTCTTC. Supplemented by reference TRBV9 and TRBJ2-1, the full variable domain reads DSGVTQTPKHLITATGQRVTLRCSPRSGDLSVYWYQQSLDQGLQFLIQYYNGEERAKGNILERFSAQQFPDLHSELNLSSLELGDSALYFCASSVATADEQFFGPGTRLTVL.

Ten or more counts support this clonotype. The chain joins TRBV9 to TRBJ1-2, with 7 positions matching TRBD1. The CDR3 totals 14 residues. CDR1 and CDR2 (germline): SGDLS, YYNGEE. The V gene end was trimmed by 0 bases and the J gene end by 2 bases; junction bases not matched to a gene: 1. The CDR3 nucleotides read TGTGCCAGCAGCGTAGGGACAGGCAACTATGGCTACACCTTC. Protein sequence: CASSVGTGNYGYTF.

This clonotype appeared many times. The chain is built from TRBV9 and TRBJ2-5; D might be TRBD2 (6 bases). Germline values: CDR1 SGDLS, CDR2 YYNGEE. V was trimmed by 4 bases and J by 0 bases, leaving 13 bases between them. The CDR3 covers 15 residues. CDR3 loop: CASSRGLSYQETQYF. The CDR3 DNA reads TGTGCCAGCAGCCGAGGACTATCGTACCAAGAGACCCAGTACTTC.

This clonotype was seen at least ten times. The V gene is TRBV9, the J gene TRBJ1-2; D is ambiguous. The CDR3 covers 14 residues. The V gene's germline CDR1 is SGDLS and CDR2 YYNGEE. Trimming left V 0 bases short and J 8 bases short, with 14 bases between. The CDR3, as DNA: TGTGCCAGCAGCGTAGAGAACACCGGAACCGGCTACACCTTC. Translation gives CASSVENTGTGYTF.

This clonotype was found many times. This CDR3 reads CASTPTERSYEQYF. The CDR3 DNA follows: TGTGCCAGCACTCCCACCGAGCGGTCCTACGAGCAGTACTTC. The chain employs TRBV9 and TRBJ2-7, with a possible D match to TRBD2 (5 bases). Trimming took 6 bases from V and 1 from J, leaving 14 bases between them. This CDR3 is built from 14 residues. Germline-derived CDR1 and CDR2 are SGDLS and YYNGEE. Complete variable domain (other parts from reference TRBV9 and TRBJ2-7): DSGVTQTPKHLITATGQRVTLRCSPRSGDLSVYWYQQSLDQGLQFLIQYYNGEERAKGNILERFSAQQFPDLHSELNLSSLELGDSALYFCASTPTERSYEQYFGPGTRLTVT.

This clonotype was observed at least ten times. The V call is TRBV9, the J call TRBJ1-2; D is ambiguous. The CDR3 runs 13 residues. Germline CDR1 is SGDLS and CDR2 is YYNGEE. Trimming shortened V by 0 bases and J by 7 bases, and 10 bases separated the two germline ends. The CDR3 region is CASSVEGVSGYTF. The CDR3 bases are TGTGCCAGCAGCGTAGAGGGAGTCAGTGGCTACACCTTC.

This clonotype was observed many times. The J gene is TRBJ2-1, the V gene TRBV9, with 12 bases matching TRBD1. Trimming at V came to 0 bases and at J to 9 bases, leaving 7 bases not matched to a gene. From germline, CDR1 is SGDLS and CDR2 YYNGEE. The CDR3 has 16 amino acids. Written as DNA, the CDR3 is TGTGCCAGCAGCGTAGTTCAGGGACAGGGGGCGGCTGAGCAGTTCTTC. The encoded protein is CASSVVQGQGAAEQFF.

This clonotype was seen ten or more times. The CDR3 reads CASSKQGWETQYF. Here the CDR3 DNA reads TGTGCCAGCAGCAAACAGGGTTGGGAGACCCAGTACTTC. The chain uses TRBV9 and TRBJ2-5; weak D call: TRBD1 (6 bases). Per germline, CDR1 SGDLS and CDR2 YYNGEE. V lost 4 bases to trimming and J lost 5 bases, with 12 bases between them. This CDR3 spans 13 amino acids.

In its sample, this clonotype is medium-sized. The chain carries TRBV9 and TRBJ1-2; tentative D call: TRBD1 (5 bases). This CDR3 contains 14 residues. Trimming shortened V by 0 bases and J by 3 bases, and 9 bases separated the two germline ends. The germline V gene has CDR1 SGDLS and CDR2 YYNGEE. The DNA of the CDR3 is TGTGCCAGCAGCGTAGAAGGCAGGGACTATGGCTACACCTTC. Amino acid sequence: CASSVEGRDYGYTF. The full variable domain, in which reference TRBV9 and TRBJ1-2 provide the parts outside the CDR3, is DSGVTQTPKHLITATGQRVTLRCSPRSGDLSVYWYQQSLDQGLQFLIQYYNGEERAKGNILERFSAQQFPDLHSELNLSSLELGDSALYFCASSVEGRDYGYTFGSGTRLTVV.

This clonotype was detected many times. The chain employs TRBV9 and TRBJ2-2; D perhaps matches TRBD1 (5 bases). The CDR3 has 16 residues. The V and J ends lost 0 bases and 3 bases respectively, with 12 bases between them. Germline values: CDR1 SGDLS, CDR2 YYNGEE. The chain's CDR3 is CASSVEPGKDTGELFF. Written as DNA, the CDR3 is TGTGCCAGCAGCGTAGAGCCAGGGAAGGACACCGGGGAGCTGTTTTTT. Supplemented by reference TRBV9 and TRBJ2-2, the full variable domain reads DSGVTQTPKHLITATGQRVTLRCSPRSGDLSVYWYQQSLDQGLQFLIQYYNGEERAKGNILERFSAQQFPDLHSELNLSSLELGDSALYFCASSVEPGKDTGELFFGEGSRLTVL.